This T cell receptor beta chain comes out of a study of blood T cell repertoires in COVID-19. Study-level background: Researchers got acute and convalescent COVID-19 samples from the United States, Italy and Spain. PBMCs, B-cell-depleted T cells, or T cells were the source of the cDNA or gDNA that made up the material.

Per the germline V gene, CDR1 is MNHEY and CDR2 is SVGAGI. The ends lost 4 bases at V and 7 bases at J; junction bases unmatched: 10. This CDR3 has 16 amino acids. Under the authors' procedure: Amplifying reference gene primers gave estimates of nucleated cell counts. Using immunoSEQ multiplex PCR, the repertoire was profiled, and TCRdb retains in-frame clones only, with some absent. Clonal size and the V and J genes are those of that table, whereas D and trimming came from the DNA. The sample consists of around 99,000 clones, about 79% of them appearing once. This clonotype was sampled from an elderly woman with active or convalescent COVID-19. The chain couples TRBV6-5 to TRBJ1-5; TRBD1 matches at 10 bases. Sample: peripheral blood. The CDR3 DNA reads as TGTGCCAGCAGTTCAATCGCCGGGACAGGGGTACAGCCCCAGCATTTT. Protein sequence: CASSSIAGTGVQPQHF.